A single TCR beta chain is shown here with its context. Its antigen is not identified. TCRdb recomputed calls from the 5' RACE reads with MiXCR, one row per CDR3 protein. The table lists roughly 100,000 distinct CDR3 sequences, over 15% of them singletons. There are 13 residues in the CDR3. V was cut by 0 bases and J by 3 bases, with 7 bases left in between. Germline V lookup: CDR1 SGHDT, CDR2 YYEEEE. The data derive from a study of T-cell memory formation after mild COVID-19. General study results and limits: Researchers found some responding clones in pre-infection memory, a sign that cross-reactive memory joined. Clones contracting across day 15 to 85 had a balanced CD4/CD8 profile; later expanding clones leaned CD4+. Proof of SARS-CoV-2 specificity was absent for the second-wave clones that crested on day 37.

The source material was PBMCs or a T cell subset sorted from them (not recorded which). This sequence joins TRBV5-6 and TRBJ2-7; no clear D. The receptor was isolated from an adult woman who had mild COVID-19 (a few samples of this study predate the infection). Cell type and time point are not known. The CDR3 protein is CASSLANSYEQYF. DNA of the CDR3: TGTGCCAGCAGCTTGGCTAACAGCTACGAGCAGTACTTC.